This T cell receptor beta chain is drawn from a study of T cell responses to AZD1222 COVID-19 vaccine. General study results and limits: Only after the peak T cell response were repertoires sampled. Targeting of unmutated variant regions was reportedly seen in nearly half of spike-specific TCRs. Spike-specific TCR breadth and depth both grew after two AZD1222 doses. Vaccine-related CD4 TCRs covered spike, predominating at 160-218 and 743-854.

Assay used: immunoSEQ multiplex PCR; TCRdb lists only in-frame clones, some missing. The sample records roughly 70,000 clones, 89% being singletons. As for this clone: Its antigen is still unknown.

The CDR3 consists of 13 residues. The germline CDR1 and CDR2 sequences are MGHDK and SYGVNS. The V and J ends lost 4 bases and 1 base respectively, with 7 bases between them. V is TRBV25-1 and J is TRBJ1-1; weak D call: TRBD1 (5 bases). The specimen comprised peripheral blood, sampled 28 days after the second AZD1222 dose. This sequence originates from an adult who received the AZD1222 COVID-19 vaccine. CDR3 nucleotide sequence: TGTGCCAGCAGTGGCGGACAGAACACTGAAGCTTTCTTT. Translating gives CASSGGQNTEAFF. The full variable domain, completed using reference TRBV25-1 and TRBJ1-1, is EADIYQTPRYLVIGTGKKITLECSQTMGHDKMYWYQQDPGMELHLIHYSYGVNSTEKGDLSSESTVSRIRTEHFPLTLESARPSHTSQYLCASSGGQNTEAFFGQGTRLTVV.